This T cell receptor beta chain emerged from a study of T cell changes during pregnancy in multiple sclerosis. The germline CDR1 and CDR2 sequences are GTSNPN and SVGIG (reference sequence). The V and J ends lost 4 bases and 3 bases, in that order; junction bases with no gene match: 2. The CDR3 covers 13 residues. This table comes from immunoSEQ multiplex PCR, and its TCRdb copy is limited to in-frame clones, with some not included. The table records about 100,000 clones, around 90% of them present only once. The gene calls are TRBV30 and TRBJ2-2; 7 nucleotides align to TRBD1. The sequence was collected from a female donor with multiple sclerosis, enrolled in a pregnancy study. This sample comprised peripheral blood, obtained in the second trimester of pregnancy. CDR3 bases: TGTGCCTGGAACAGGGGTGACACCGGGGAGCTGTTTTTT. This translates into CAWNRGDTGELFF.